This T cell receptor (beta chain) was sequenced in a study of T-cell memory formation after mild COVID-19. V lost 5 bases and J lost 0, with 5 bases in between. The CDR3 length is 14 residues. Germline CDR1 and CDR2: LNHDA and SQIVND (reference sequence). TCRdb reanalysed the 5' RACE reads using MiXCR and keeps one entry per CDR3 protein. The table records approximately 300,000 distinct CDR3 sequences, roughly a fifth of them present only once. The clonotype was recovered from a man between 18 and 29 years old who had mild COVID-19 (a few samples of this study predate the infection). Cell type and time point are not known. The specimen sequenced was PBMCs or a T cell subset sorted from them (not recorded which). This sequence joins TRBV19 and TRBJ2-6; D call uncertain. As DNA, the CDR3 is TGTGCCAGTAGTGACTTCTCTGGGGCCAACGTCCTGACTTTC. Protein: CASSDFSGANVLTF.